This TCR beta chain was captured by sequencing in a study of T cell changes during pregnancy in multiple sclerosis (dated by TCRdb to 2018 to 2020). A note on the overall study: The study examined how the T cell repertoire changed over the course of pregnancy in women with multiple sclerosis.

From its cysteine to its phenylalanine, the CDR3 spans 13 amino acids. The retained sequence is limited to the CDR3, 39 bases, with the frame set at the first base. V is clipped by 4 bases and J by 3 bases, and the sequence between their germline boundaries is 7 bases long. CDR1 and CDR2, per the germline V gene, are KGHSY and FQNENV. A remark on this clone: Its specific antigen is unknown. No base quality values were provided; no much bigger clone lies one nucleotide off.

Receptor amplification or capture employed the immunoSEQ multiplex PCR assay. The immuneACCESS repertoire file appears here via TCRdb, limited to in-frame rearrangements. These files lack a portion of the clones; in checked studies, under half of the deficit traces to unresolved V genes, and the cause of the others is not known. The sample records 50,000 to 70,000 clones, roughly 92% of which are singletons. Approximately 1.4% of the sample is in the top ten clones. The rearrangement joined TRBV16 to TRBJ1-3, with the D segment identity uncertain. This TCR was sampled from a female donor with multiple sclerosis, enrolled in a pregnancy study. Sequenced material: peripheral blood, taken in the second trimester of pregnancy. CDR3 loop: CASSLEFGNTIYF. The sequenced DNA is TGTGCCAGCAGCCTAGAATTTGGAAACACCATATATTTT.